This record covers a single TCR beta chain. The sample is drawn from a study of blood T cell repertoires in COVID-19. For the study at large: Samples taken during acute and convalescent COVID-19 were collected in the United States, Italy and Spain.

The protocol was immunoSEQ multiplex PCR, while the TCRdb copy is restricted to in-frame clones and leaves out a portion. The sample lists about 250,000 clones; about four fifths were seen once. The CDR3 runs 18 residues. V gave up 7 bases and J gave up 2 bases; unmatched junction bases: 13. Per the germline V gene, CDR1 is SNHLY and CDR2 is FYNNEI. The receptor was derived from a man in his fifties or sixties with active or convalescent COVID-19. Sequenced material: peripheral blood. The chain couples TRBV2 to TRBJ2-6; TRBD1 matches 8 bases. The CDR3 region has the DNA TGTGCCAGCACTCGACAGGGGACAGACTTCCCTGGGGCCAACGTCCTGACTTTC. Protein: CASTRQGTDFPGANVLTF.